The 25 T cell receptor beta chains listed next were all sequenced from one sample in a study of blood T cell repertoires in COVID-19. Libraries were prepared by immunoSEQ multiplex PCR; TCRdb keeps only in-frame clonotypes and omits some of them. Of 85,000 to 130,000 clones in the sample, more than 90% were seen once. Sequenced: peripheral blood. These receptors were obtained from a man aged 70 or older with acute or convalescent COVID-19.

The chain employs TRBV9 and TRBJ1-4; TRBD1 agrees at 7 bases. Germline V gives CDR1 SGDLS, CDR2 YYNGEE. The CDR3 contains 17 residues. J was trimmed by 0 bases and V by 3 bases; bases with no gene match: 8. CDR3 in amino acids: CASSAGPGGSTNEKLFF. The CDR3 nucleotides are TGTGCCAGCAGCGCAGGGCCAGGGGGATCAACTAATGAAAAACTGTTTTTT.

This chain uses TRBV4-2 with TRBJ2-3; TRBD2 aligns across 11 bases. The CDR3 loop spans 15 amino acids. CDR1 is LGHNA, CDR2 YNFKEQ, per germline. V gave up 0 bases and J gave up 8 bases; unmatched junction bases: 4. The CDR3, as DNA: TGTGCCAGCAGCCAAGATTCTGGGACTAGCGGTACGCAGTATTTT. Translated, it gives CASSQDSGTSGTQYF.

This chain links TRBV4-1 with TRBJ1-3; possible D gene TRBD1, 5 bases. The length of the CDR3 is 15 residues. Germline V gene sequence: CDR1 MGHRA, CDR2 YSYEKL. V lost 0 bases and J 7 bases, leaving 13 bases between the germline ends. DNA of the CDR3: TGCGCCAGCAGCCAAGATGGGAGGGGAGTCAACACCATATATTTT. Protein sequence: CASSQDGRGVNTIYF.

This clone was seen more than once but under ten times. This chain uses TRBV29-1 with TRBJ1-4; D possibly corresponds to TRBD1 (6 bases). Germline CDR1 reads SQVTM; CDR2 reads ANQGSEA. This CDR3 has 15 residues. The V and J ends lost 7 bases and 1 base respectively, with 16 bases between them. This CDR3 is CSAAQGYVTNEKLFF. The CDR3 coding sequence is TGCAGCGCCGCACAGGGTTATGTAACTAATGAAAAACTGTTTTTT.

This chain connects TRBV3-1 (or the pseudogene TRBV3-2) to TRBJ1-6, with D possibly TRBD1 on 5 matching bases. CDR3 length: 16 residues. Trimming took off 0 bases at V and 4 bases at J, with 10 bases between the two ends. Germline loops: CDR1 LGHDT, CDR2 YNNKEL (reference sequence). CDR3 DNA: TGTGCCAGCAGCCAAGACGGGGGGTCTTATAATTCACCCCTCCACTTT. Its translation is CASSQDGGSYNSPLHF.

The table lists this clone with a count of one. The chain recombines TRBV6-5 with TRBJ1-2; TRBD1 might be the D (5 bases). Trimming removed 6 bases from V and 4 bases from J, with 15 bases in between. CDR3 length equals 14 residues. Germline V gene data show CDR1 as MNHEY and CDR2 as SVGAGI. The CDR3 is CASRGRGFLYGYTF. The CDR3 bases are TGTGCCAGCAGGGGCCGGGGGTTTCTCTATGGCTACACCTTC.

The chain has TRBV12-5 and TRBJ1-5; D unresolved. CDR3 length: 16 amino acids. Germline CDR1 reads LGHNT; CDR2 reads FRNRAP. V was clipped by 0 bases and J by 1 base, with 10 bases between them. The CDR3, as DNA: TGTGCTAGTGGTTTGGTACCTTGGCGGAGCAATCAGCCCCAGCATTTT. This gives the protein CASGLVPWRSNQPQHF.

The chain links TRBV15 to TRBJ2-6; 7 bases are shared with TRBD2. This CDR3 is built from 16 residues. V shed 5 bases and J 2 bases; nucleotides not matched to a gene: 6. CDR1 and CDR2 (germline): LNHNV, YYDKDF (reference sequence). DNA for the CDR3: TGTGCCACCAGCCAGCAGGGAGGGGCTGGGGCCAACGTCCTGACTTTC. Its protein product is CATSQQGGAGANVLTF.

J is TRBJ2-7 and V is TRBV7-2; TRBD1 agrees at 7 bases. The CDR3 is 15 amino acids. Germline values: CDR1 SGHTA, CDR2 FQGNSA. V shed 3 bases and J 2 bases; nucleotides not matched to a gene: 7. CDR3 residues: CASSLMGRGTYEQYF. For the CDR3, the DNA is TGTGCCAGCAGCTTGATGGGCAGGGGGACCTACGAGCAGTACTTC.

The chain joins TRBV6-5 to TRBJ1-6, with D uncertain. Germline V lookup: CDR1 MNHEY, CDR2 SVGAGI. Trimming took 0 bases from V and 8 from J, leaving 8 bases between them. The CDR3 runs 14 residues. This CDR3 is CASSYSTGYSPLHF. The CDR3, as DNA: TGTGCCAGCAGTTACTCCACGGGGTATTCACCCCTCCACTTT.

The V gene is TRBV4-3, the J gene TRBJ2-7; D perhaps matches TRBD2 (6 bases). Looked up from germline, CDR1 is LGHNA and CDR2 is YSLEER. Trimming left V 0 bases short and J 3 bases short, with 15 bases between. CDR3 length: 16 amino acids. This CDR3 reads CASSQDRLGSSYEQYF. The CDR3 nucleotides are TGCGCCAGCAGCCAAGATAGGCTCGGGAGTAGCTACGAGCAGTACTTC.

J is TRBJ2-5 and V is TRBV5-8; D is unclear. V lost 4 bases to trimming and J lost 0 bases, with 7 bases between them. CDR1 is SGHTS, CDR2 YDEGEE, per germline. The CDR3 loop spans 13 amino acids. CDR3: CASSPLYQETQYF. CDR3 DNA sequence: TGTGCCAGCAGCCCCCTGTACCAAGAGACCCAGTACTTC. Complete variable domain (other parts from reference TRBV5-8 and TRBJ2-5): EAGVTQSPTHLIKTRGQQATLRCSPISGHTSVYWYQQALGLGLQFLLWYDEGEERNRGNFPPRFSGRQFPNYSSELNVNALELEDSALYLCASSPLYQETQYFGPGTRLLVL.

The chain employs TRBV19 and TRBJ1-5; maybe TRBD1 (5 bases). CDR1 is LNHDA and CDR2 is SQIVND in the germline V gene (reference sequence). This CDR3 has 13 residues. Trimming took off 9 bases at V and 7 bases at J, with 16 bases between the two ends. For the CDR3, the DNA is TGTGCCAGACCAGGGCAGGAAGACCAGCCCCAGCATTTT. Protein product: CARPGQEDQPQHF.

The chain recombines TRBV11-3 with TRBJ1-2; 7 nucleotides line up with TRBD1. The CDR3 runs to 16 residues. V was pared by 5 bases and J by 4 bases, with 13 bases of the junction left unmatched. Germline CDR1 reads SGHNT; CDR2 reads YENEEA. The CDR3 sequence: CASSPPDRDSTYGYTF. The CDR3 bases are TGTGCCAGCAGCCCGCCTGACCGGGACAGCACCTATGGCTACACCTTC.

The CDR3 loop reads CASSSKTSGSTDTQYF. CDR3 DNA sequence: TGTGCCAGTAGTTCTAAGACTAGCGGGAGCACAGATACGCAGTATTTT. J is TRBJ2-3 and V is TRBV19, with TRBD2 identical over 10 bases. Unmatched junction bases numbered 5, after V lost 5 bases and J lost 0 bases. The germline V gene has CDR1 LNHDA and CDR2 SQIVND (reference sequence). The CDR3 is made up of 16 amino acids.

The chain joins TRBV5-4 to TRBJ1-2, with D tentatively TRBD1 (5 bases). The CDR3 consists of 13 residues. Trimming left V 4 bases short and J 4 bases short, with 11 bases between. The germline CDR1 and CDR2 sequences are SGHNT and YYREEE (reference sequence). CDR3 protein: CASSQRGSYGYTF. The CDR3 nucleotides read TGTGCCAGCAGCCAAAGGGGCAGCTATGGCTACACCTTC.

The chain couples TRBV4-1 to TRBJ1-2, with 11 bases identical to TRBD1. Germline CDR1 and CDR2: MGHRA and YSYEKL. The CDR3 is 15 residues long. V was pared by 3 bases and J by 7 bases, with 7 bases of the junction left unmatched. The CDR3 sequence: CASSHPGQGAGGYTF. The CDR3 coding sequence is TGCGCCAGCAGCCATCCCGGACAGGGGGCTGGTGGCTACACCTTC.

This clone was observed once. The chain carries TRBV28 and TRBJ1-6; D remains ambiguous. CDR1 and CDR2 from the germline V gene are MDHEN and SYDVKM. The length of the CDR3 is 13 residues. V lost 3 bases to trimming and J lost 6 bases, with 6 bases between them. The CDR3 nucleotides are TGTGCCAGCAGTTTGCTCAGTAATTCACCCCTCCACTTT. As protein: CASSLLSNSPLHF.

A few counts support this clone. The chain recombines TRBV7-3 with TRBJ2-2, with D tentatively TRBD2 (5 bases). Germline-derived CDR1 and CDR2 are SGHTA and FQGTGA. The CDR3 is 14 amino acids. V was shortened by 2 bases and J by 5 bases, with 9 bases between the two germline ends. The CDR3 loop reads CASSLGSLTGELFF. DNA for the CDR3: TGTGCCAGCAGCTTAGGGAGCCTAACCGGGGAGCTGTTTTTT.

The gene calls are TRBV7-9 and TRBJ2-7; 8 bases match TRBD1. This CDR3 has 14 residues. Germline values: CDR1 SEHNR, CDR2 FQNEAQ (reference sequence). The V and J ends lost 3 bases and 5 bases, in that order; junction bases with no gene match: 6. The CDR3 nucleotides read TGTGCCAGCAGCTTGCCGGGACAGGAGGACGAGCAGTACTTC. This gives the protein CASSLPGQEDEQYF.

The chain recombines TRBV5-6 with TRBJ1-5; 9 bases align to TRBD1. There are 15 residues in the CDR3. V lost 10 bases, J lost 6 bases, and 14 bases stayed unmatched. Germline V CDR1 and CDR2: SGHDT, YYEEEE. The CDR3 sequence: CAARLGDRDIQPQHF. The CDR3 DNA is TGTGCCGCGAGACTTGGGGACAGGGACATTCAGCCCCAGCATTTT.

The chain combines TRBV24-1 with TRBJ2-3, with 8 bases aligning to TRBD2. Germline CDR1 reads KGHDR; CDR2 reads SFDVKD. V trimming: 10 bases; J trimming: 4 bases; junction bases outside the gene matches: 9. The CDR3 is made up of 14 amino acids. CDR3 loop: CATGSGGGPDTQYF. The CDR3 DNA is TGTGCCACAGGGTCGGGAGGGGGACCAGATACGCAGTATTTT.

V gene TRBV18 combines with J gene TRBJ1-2; TRBD1 agrees at 8 bases. From germline, CDR1 is KGHSH and CDR2 LQKENI. J was trimmed by 6 bases and V by 5 bases; bases with no gene match: 8. The CDR3 extends over 14 amino acids. The CDR3 sequence: CASSSHTGGDGYTF. For the CDR3, the DNA is TGTGCCAGCTCAAGTCATACAGGGGGAGATGGCTACACCTTC.

Concerning this clone itself: In the same sample, other DNA sequences code for this CDR3. The rearrangement joins TRBV6-5 to TRBJ1-2, with 11 bases that match TRBD1. The CDR3 runs 16 residues. V lost 0 bases, J lost 5 bases, and 5 bases stayed unmatched. Germline V gives CDR1 MNHEY, CDR2 SVGAGI. CDR3: CASSYSRTGGGYGYTF. The CDR3 DNA follows: TGTGCCAGCAGTTACTCCCGGACAGGGGGCGGTTATGGCTACACCTTC.

The chain employs TRBV7-2 and TRBJ1-1; 7 bases match TRBD1. The CDR3 runs to 15 residues. Germline CDR1 SGHTA, CDR2 FQGNSA. V dropped 3 bases and J dropped 2; count of bases not matched to a gene: 6. CDR3 DNA: TGTGCCAGCAGCTTCGACAGGGTGGGAAACACTGAAGCTTTCTTT. Translating it yields CASSFDRVGNTEAFF.